These 26 T cell receptor beta chains were all obtained from the same sample, sequenced in a study of blood T cell repertoires in COVID-19. Produced via immunoSEQ multiplex PCR; TCRdb's table is partial and in-frame only. The data hold nearly 350,000 clones, with roughly 84% observed a single time. The specimen sequenced was PBMCs or T cells enriched from blood (not recorded which). All receptors derive from a woman aged 30 to 39 who had recovered from COVID-19.

This rearrangement joins TRBV18 to TRBJ1-1; 9 positions agree with TRBD1. CDR3 length equals 15 residues. Losses at the gene ends were 2 bases for V and 1 base for J; bases not matched to a gene: 2. In germline, CDR1 is KGHSH, CDR2 LQKENI. CDR3 bases: TGTGCCAGCTCACCATTACAGGGGGCGAACACTGAAGCTTTCTTT. This codes for CASSPLQGANTEAFF.

The V gene is TRBV5-1, the J gene TRBJ2-3; TRBD2 matches 15 bases. CDR3 length: 19 residues. Per germline, CDR1 SGHRS and CDR2 YFSETQ. Losses at the gene ends were 4 bases for V and 2 bases for J; bases not matched to a gene: 11. The CDR3 spells CASSPRRGLAGGHTDTQYF. In nucleotides, the CDR3 is TGCGCCAGCAGCCCCAGGCGGGGACTAGCGGGGGGACACACAGATACGCAGTATTTT.

The chain couples TRBV9 to TRBJ2-3; 9 nucleotides agree with TRBD2. Germline V gives CDR1 SGDLS, CDR2 YYNGEE. The CDR3 length is 16 residues. The V segment lost 4 bases and the J segment 2 bases; nucleotides outside the gene matches: 8. For the CDR3, the DNA is TGTGCCAGCAGCCTTAGAGCGGGGGGTTCCACAGATACGCAGTATTTT. Encoded protein: CASSLRAGGSTDTQYF.

V gene TRBV2 combines with J gene TRBJ2-7, with D possibly being TRBD1 (6 bases). The CDR3 consists of 15 residues. The germline gives CDR1 SNHLY, CDR2 FYNNEI. Trimming removed 7 bases from V and 2 bases from J, with 18 bases in between. DNA for the CDR3: TGTGCCAGCAATGTCAAAGGGGGACCCCCCTACGAGCAGTACTTC. Translating it yields CASNVKGGPPYEQYF.

This clone occurred once. Here the CDR3 DNA reads TGTGCCACCAGTGATGAACAGGGACGCGACAATGAGCAGTTCTTC. It encodes CATSDEQGRDNEQFF. The rearrangement uses TRBV24-1 and TRBJ2-1, with D maybe TRBD1 (6 bases). The germline gives CDR1 KGHDR, CDR2 SFDVKD. The CDR3 has 15 amino acids. Trimming pared 3 bases from V and 5 bases from J, leaving 13 bases between.

This clone has only a few counts. The chain combines TRBV10-2 with TRBJ1-5, with 11 bases lining up with TRBD1. The V gene's germline CDR1 is WSHSY and CDR2 SAAADI. CDR3 length: 17 amino acids. The J segment lost 6 bases and the V segment lost 3 bases, leaving 10 bases of the junction unmatched. CDR3 coding DNA: TGCGCCAGCAGTGAAACCGGACAGGGGGCGCGCGGTCAGCCCCAGCATTTT. Translating it yields CASSETGQGARGQPQHF.

This clone was counted once. CDR3 coding DNA: TGTGCCAGCAGCGCAACCGGGTCCGGGGAAGCTTTCTTT. Its translation: CASSATGSGEAFF. The chain uses TRBV7-8 and TRBJ1-1, with D unresolved. Germline V gives CDR1 SGHVS, CDR2 FQNEAQ. The germline V and J ends were trimmed by 5 bases and 8 bases, with 15 bases remaining between them. The CDR3 loop spans 13 amino acids.

V and J are TRBV6-5 and TRBJ1-2; D not resolved. This CDR3 contains 13 residues. The V and J ends lost 5 bases and 3 bases respectively, with 10 bases between them. Germline values: CDR1 MNHEY, CDR2 SVGAGI. The CDR3 DNA follows: TGTGCCAGCAGTCACCCCCCGGACTATGGCTACACCTTC. Protein sequence: CASSHPPDYGYTF.

The V gene is TRBV3-1 (or the pseudogene TRBV3-2), the J gene TRBJ1-3; tentative D call: TRBD1 (5 bases). The CDR3 consists of 14 residues. V was trimmed by 2 bases and J by 3 bases, leaving 8 bases between them. Per the germline V gene, CDR1 is LGHDT and CDR2 is YNNKEL (reference sequence). DNA of the CDR3: TGTGCCAGCAGCCAACGGGGGGTTGGAAACACCATATATTTT. It is translated as CASSQRGVGNTIYF.

The chain employs TRBV9 and TRBJ2-7; D may be TRBD2 (6 bases). CDR3 length: 17 residues. From germline, CDR1 is SGDLS and CDR2 YYNGEE. V lost 3 bases and J 3 bases, leaving 22 bases between the germline ends. The DNA of the CDR3 is TGTGCCAGCAGCGCCGCGGGGCCGGGGGTGTCTTACTACGAGCAGTACTTC. Translated, it gives CASSAAGPGVSYYEQYF.

The chain combines TRBV7-8 with TRBJ2-1; TRBD1 is a possible D gene (6 bases). Between the trimmed V and J ends, which lost 5 bases and 3 bases, there was a span of 11 bases. This CDR3 spans 14 amino acids. Germline assignment: CDR1 SGHVS and CDR2 FQNEAQ. CDR3 DNA: TGTGCCAGCAGCCCTCAAGGGGGCTACAATGAGCAGTTCTTC. This encodes CASSPQGGYNEQFF. Together with reference TRBV7-8 and TRBJ2-1, the CDR3 gives the full variable domain: GAGVSQSPRYKVAKRGQDVALRCDPISGHVSLFWYQQALGQGPEFLTYFQNEAQLDKSGLPSDRFFAERPEGSVSTLKIQRTQQEDSAVYLCASSPQGGYNEQFFGPGTRLTVL.

This sequence joins TRBV5-6 and TRBJ1-6; D is possibly TRBD1 (6 bases). The V and J ends lost 4 bases and 13 bases respectively, with 18 bases between them. The CDR3 is 14 amino acids. Germline V gene lookup returns CDR1 SGHDT and CDR2 YYEEEE. CDR3 protein: CASSPLQGIGPLHF. As DNA, the CDR3 is TGTGCCAGCAGCCCACTACAGGGAATAGGGCCCCTCCACTTT.

The chain employs TRBV7-9 and TRBJ2-1; 13 nucleotides agree with TRBD2. After removal of 4 bases from V and 8 bases from J, the junction contained 5 bases not matched to a gene. The CDR3 totals 15 residues. CDR1 is SEHNR, CDR2 FQNEAQ, per germline (reference sequence). The CDR3 here is CASSYGLAGEDEQFF. CDR3 sequence (DNA): TGTGCCAGCAGCTACGGACTAGCGGGGGAGGATGAGCAGTTCTTC. The full variable domain, rest sourced from reference TRBV7-9 and TRBJ2-1, is DTGVSQNPRHKITKRGQNVTFRCDPISEHNRLYWYRQTLGQGPEFLTYFQNEAQLEKSRLLSDRFSAERPKGSFSTLEIQRTEQGDSAMYLCASSYGLAGEDEQFFGPGTRLTVL.

The V call is TRBV27, the J call TRBJ2-2; D might be TRBD2 (5 bases). This CDR3 is built from 13 residues. Germline loops: CDR1 MNHEY, CDR2 SMNVEV (reference sequence). The germline V and J ends were trimmed by 5 bases and 5 bases, with 9 bases remaining between them. The CDR3 bases are TGTGCCAGCAGTCCTAGCTGGACCGGGGAGCTGTTTTTT. It is translated as CASSPSWTGELFF.

This chain joins TRBV18 and TRBJ1-2, with D possibly TRBD1 on 6 matching bases. CDR1 and CDR2 (germline): KGHSH, LQKENI. The V and J ends lost 0 bases and 9 bases respectively, with 17 bases between them. The CDR3 spans 15 residues. The CDR3 coding sequence is TGTGCCAGCTCACCACCGTCCCGGGACAAGTTGAGCTACACCTTC. This translates into CASSPPSRDKLSYTF.

The chain joins TRBV7-2 to TRBJ2-1; TRBD1 aligns across 9 bases. Unmatched junction bases numbered 4, after V lost 5 bases and J lost 2 bases. The CDR3 sequence is 15 residues long. The germline CDR1 and CDR2 sequences are SGHTA and FQGNSA. DNA for the CDR3: TGTGCCAGCAGCGTGACAGGGGGAACCTACAATGAGCAGTTCTTC. As protein: CASSVTGGTYNEQFF.

CDR3 region: CASRDPGQGGYGYTF. Written as DNA, the CDR3 is TGTGCCAGCAGGGACCCGGGACAGGGTGGCTATGGCTACACCTTC. The chain uses TRBV2 and TRBJ1-2; 9 bases align to TRBD1. J gave up 4 bases and V 6 bases, and 9 bases lay outside the gene matches. Per the germline V gene, CDR1 is SNHLY and CDR2 is FYNNEI. The CDR3 contains 15 residues.

The V and J genes are TRBV6-6 and TRBJ1-4, with D perhaps matching TRBD1 (5 bases). Trimming removed 2 bases from V and 1 base from J, with 8 bases in between. Germline-derived CDR1 and CDR2 are MNHNY and SVGAGI (reference sequence). The CDR3 length is 15 residues. CDR3 loop: CASSYAGETNEKLFF. The CDR3 DNA reads as TGTGCCAGCAGTTACGCGGGGGAAACTAATGAAAAACTGTTTTTT.

The chain has TRBV12-3 or TRBV12-4 and TRBJ1-2; D gene uncertain. The length of the CDR3 is 13 residues. The germline V and J ends were trimmed by 1 base and 1 base, with 4 bases remaining between them. The CDR3 DNA sequence: TGTGCCAGCAGTTTAGGGAGTAACTATGGCTACACCTTC. Its translation is CASSLGSNYGYTF.

The chain couples TRBV4-3 to TRBJ1-1; D gene ambiguous. Trimming removed 2 bases at V and 8 bases at J, with 12 bases between. Germline V CDR1 and CDR2: LGHNA, YSLEER. CDR3 length equals 13 residues. The CDR3 nucleotides read TGCGCCAGCAGCCAATCGGGTCGGCCGGAAGCTTTCTTT. Its translation: CASSQSGRPEAFF.

V usage is TRBV29-1 and J usage is TRBJ2-7; tentatively, D is TRBD2 (6 bases). Trimming removed 4 bases from V and 6 bases from J, with 19 bases in between. Germline values: CDR1 SQVTM, CDR2 ANQGSEA. There are 14 residues in the CDR3. The CDR3: CSVAVLGGKGEQYF. CDR3 sequence (DNA): TGCAGCGTTGCCGTCCTCGGGGGAAAGGGCGAGCAGTACTTC.

This chain joins TRBV19 and TRBJ1-1; the D is unclear. V lost 0 bases to trimming and J lost 3 bases, with 14 bases between them. The V gene's germline CDR1 is LNHDA and CDR2 SQIVND (reference sequence). The CDR3 has 16 amino acids. CDR3 residues: CASSIDLGYRDTEAFF. The DNA of the CDR3 is TGTGCCAGTAGTATAGATTTAGGATACCGGGACACTGAAGCTTTCTTT.

V and J are TRBV5-4 and TRBJ2-1, with D perhaps TRBD2 (7 bases). The CDR3 consists of 14 residues. V lost 4 bases and J 7 bases, leaving 15 bases between the germline ends. Germline CDR1 and CDR2: SGHNT and YYREEE (reference sequence). The CDR3 reads CASSLEGGRNEQFF. CDR3 sequence (DNA): TGTGCCAGCAGCCTGGAGGGGGGGCGTAATGAGCAGTTCTTC.

V usage is TRBV7-9 and J usage is TRBJ1-6; D is perhaps TRBD1 (6 bases). Germline loops: CDR1 SEHNR, CDR2 FQNEAQ (reference sequence). The CDR3 consists of 18 residues. Deletions cut 3 bases from V and 8 bases from J, with 23 bases between. The CDR3 DNA sequence: TGTGCCAGCAGCTTTACCGAAACAGGGATGGGGGAAGATTCACCCCTCCACTTT. This codes for CASSFTETGMGEDSPLHF.

This rearrangement joins TRBV5-1 to TRBJ2-7; TRBD1 might be the D (6 bases). Trimming removed 6 bases at V and 5 bases at J, with 18 bases between. The CDR3 has 14 residues. Germline V gene sequence: CDR1 SGHRS, CDR2 YFSETQ. The CDR3 sequence is CASNPQVGADEQYF. The CDR3 nucleotides read TGCGCCAGCAACCCGCAGGTGGGGGCGGACGAGCAGTACTTC.

The J gene is TRBJ1-2, the V gene TRBV7-2; TRBD1 agrees at 8 bases. Trimming took 3 bases from V and 8 from J; bases not matched to a gene: 8. CDR1 is SGHTA, CDR2 FQGNSA, per germline. The CDR3 contains 14 residues. The CDR3 sequence is CASSFLQGAGGYTF. The CDR3 bases are TGTGCCAGCAGCTTCCTCCAGGGGGCTGGCGGCTACACCTTC.